A selection of T cell receptor beta chains follows, all from one sample in a study of T cell responses to AZD1222 COVID-19 vaccine. Sequencing was performed with immunoSEQ multiplex PCR; in TCRdb, only in-frame clones are kept and a portion is missing. The sample holds some 84,000 clones, approximately 85% seen once. This specimen consisted of peripheral blood, obtained 28 days after the second AZD1222 dose. Receptors were obtained from an adult who received the AZD1222 COVID-19 vaccine. Each CDR3 is given with its conserved first and last residue. The D gene is left open where the match is weak. Expanded clones get a size class; other rows say once, few or many, or leave the size out.

V gene,J gene,clone size,D gene,CDR3 length,CDR3 DNA,CDR3 protein
TRBV7-2,TRBJ2-7,-,TRBD1,14,TGTGCCAGCAGCTTAGGGGGACAGACCTACGAGCAGTACTTC,CASSLGGQTYEQYF
TRBV7-9,TRBJ1-6,-,-,12,TGTGCCAGCAGCAAGATCTCTTTGCCCCTCCACTTT,CASSKISLPLHF
TRBV5-3,TRBJ1-1,-,-,15,TGTGCCAGAAGCTTGTTTTGGCAGGGGCTCACTGAAGCTTTCTTT,CARSLFWQGLTEAFF
TRBV4-3,TRBJ2-7,-,-,14,TGCGCCAGCAGCCAAGAGGGGTACTCCTACGAGCAGTACTTC,CASSQEGYSYEQYF
TRBV7-2,TRBJ2-3,once,-,11,TGTGCCAGCAGCTTAGTAGATACGCAGTATTTT,CASSLVDTQYF
TRBV7-2,TRBJ2-7,-,-,12,TGTGCCAGCAGGGGGTTGGGATACGAGCAGTACTTC,CASRGLGYEQYF
TRBV28,TRBJ1-2,-,-,12,TGTGCCAGCAGTCCTAGGGTCTATGGCTACACCTTC,CASSPRVYGYTF
TRBV4-3,TRBJ2-4,-,-,15,TGCGCCAGCAGCCAATTATCCGGTAACAAAAACATTCAGTACTTC,CASSQLSGNKNIQYF
TRBV27,TRBJ1-1,-,-,15,TGTGCCAGCAGTTCCTCGGGAGTAGGGGGCACTGAAGCTTTCTTT,CASSSSGVGGTEAFF
TRBV7-2,TRBJ2-1,-,TRBD2,17,TGTGCCAGCAGCCGGAAGGGACTAGCGGAGAATTACAATGAGCAGTTCTTC,CASSRKGLAENYNEQFF
TRBV5-6,TRBJ1-2,-,-,14,TGTGCCAGCAGCTTGGAGGGGGAAAACTATGGCTACACCTTC,CASSLEGENYGYTF
TRBV18,TRBJ1-1,-,-,15,TGTGCCAGCTCACCACCGGCGACGGTGAACACTGAAGCTTTCTTT,CASSPPATVNTEAFF
TRBV2,TRBJ1-2,-,TRBD1,15,TGTGCCAGCAGTGAAGATGGGACAGGGAAGGATGGCTACACCTTC,CASSEDGTGKDGYTF
TRBV6-4,TRBJ2-1,-,TRBD2,14,TGTGCCAGCAGGCCCCTGGGGGGGTACGGTGAGCAGTTCTTC,CASRPLGGYGEQFF
TRBV7-9,TRBJ1-2,-,-,12,TGTGCCAGCAGCCAATCCGACTATGGCTACACCTTC,CASSQSDYGYTF